A selection of T cell receptor beta chains follows, all from one sample in a study of T-cell memory formation after mild COVID-19. Each CDR3 protein gets one entry after TCRdb re-called the 5' RACE reads with MiXCR. The profile shows 470,000 or so distinct CDR3 sequences, about 23% of them singletons. The specimen sequenced was PBMCs or a T cell subset sorted from them (not recorded which). Receptors were obtained from an adult woman who had mild COVID-19 (a few samples of this study predate the infection). Cell type and time point are not known. Both conserved end residues are part of each CDR3. Fields, in order: V gene, J gene, CDR3 length, D gene, clone size, CDR3 DNA, CDR3 protein. The D gene is left open where the match is weak. Size is omitted from some rows. Given values are once, few, many or a class for expanded clones.

v_gene: TRBV5-5; j_gene: TRBJ2-7; len: 14; d_gene: TRBD1; abundance: .; CDR3nt: TGTGCCAGCAGCCCCCGGGACAGGTACTACGAGCAGTACTTC; CDR3aa: CASSPRDRYYEQYF
v_gene: TRBV6-4; j_gene: TRBJ2-7; len: 14; d_gene: .; abundance: .; CDR3nt: TGTGCCAGCAGAAGCCGGTGGGCCTCGTGCGAGCAGTACTTC; CDR3aa: CASRSRWASCEQYF
v_gene: TRBV7-8; j_gene: TRBJ2-1; len: 18; d_gene: TRBD2; abundance: few; CDR3nt: TGTGCCAGCAGCTTACGGCTAGCGGGAGGTCCATTATTCAATGAGCAGTTCTTC; CDR3aa: CASSLRLAGGPLFNEQFF
v_gene: TRBV12-3/TRBV12-4; j_gene: TRBJ2-3; len: 15; d_gene: TRBD2; abundance: .; CDR3nt: TGTGCCAGCAGCATGGGACTAGCGGGGAGCTATACGCAGTATTTT; CDR3aa: CASSMGLAGSYTQYF
v_gene: TRBV20-1; j_gene: TRBJ1-2; len: 12; d_gene: TRBD1; abundance: few; CDR3nt: TGCAGTGCTAGTCCCAGGGGGGACCGCTACACCTTC; CDR3aa: CSASPRGDRYTF
v_gene: TRBV19; j_gene: TRBJ2-1; len: 15; d_gene: TRBD2; abundance: few; CDR3nt: TGTGCCAGTAGTATTGTAGCGGGAGAGGCTATCGAGCAGTTCTTC; CDR3aa: CASSIVAGEAIEQFF
v_gene: TRBV9; j_gene: TRBJ2-1; len: 17; d_gene: TRBD1; abundance: few; CDR3nt: TGTGCCAGCAGCGTAGATTTGGGGACAGGGATCTACAATGAGCAGTTCTTC; CDR3aa: CASSVDLGTGIYNEQFF
v_gene: TRBV27; j_gene: TRBJ1-5; len: 14; d_gene: .; abundance: .; CDR3nt: TGTGCCAGCAGCCGGGGCGGCACCAATCAGCCCCAGCATTTT; CDR3aa: CASSRGGTNQPQHF
v_gene: TRBV21-1; j_gene: TRBJ2-2; len: 13; d_gene: .; abundance: few; CDR3nt: TGTGCCAGCAGCCCCCAAACGCCCGGGGAGCTGTTTTTT; CDR3aa: CASSPQTPGELFF
v_gene: TRBV5-8; j_gene: TRBJ2-7; len: 14; d_gene: .; abundance: few; CDR3nt: TGTGCCACCGGGAACCGGGGCTTTTACTACGAGCAGTACTTC; CDR3aa: CATGNRGFYYEQYF
v_gene: TRBV5-4; j_gene: TRBJ2-5; len: 12; d_gene: .; abundance: few; CDR3nt: TGTGCCAGCAGCTTCGGGGGCGCTACCCAGTACTTC; CDR3aa: CASSFGGATQYF
v_gene: TRBV6-5; j_gene: TRBJ2-7; len: 14; d_gene: TRBD1; abundance: .; CDR3nt: TGTGCCAGCAGTCCGGGACAGGGGCGGTACGAGCAGTACTTC; CDR3aa: CASSPGQGRYEQYF
v_gene: TRBV11-2; j_gene: TRBJ2-3; len: 18; d_gene: TRBD2; abundance: .; CDR3nt: TGTGCCAGCAGCTTTACCAGGCCTTTGGGCGGGGGGCCCTATACGCAGTATTTT; CDR3aa: CASSFTRPLGGGPYTQYF
v_gene: TRBV3-1; j_gene: TRBJ1-2; len: 14; d_gene: TRBD1; abundance: once; CDR3nt: TGTGCCAGCAGCCGCAGGGGGTCTAACTATGGCTACACCTTC; CDR3aa: CASSRRGSNYGYTF
v_gene: TRBV12-3/TRBV12-4; j_gene: TRBJ1-1; len: 15; d_gene: .; abundance: .; CDR3nt: TGTGCCAGCAGTTTGGTCTTAGGGGTTTTCACTGAAGCTTTCTTT; CDR3aa: CASSLVLGVFTEAFF
v_gene: TRBV2; j_gene: TRBJ2-1; len: 14; d_gene: TRBD2; abundance: .; CDR3nt: TGTGCCAGCAGTGAACGGACTAGTGGTACAGGGCAGTTCTTC; CDR3aa: CASSERTSGTGQFF
v_gene: TRBV4-1; j_gene: TRBJ2-2; len: 12; d_gene: .; abundance: .; CDR3nt: TGCGCCAGTGGGCCTGTCGGCGGGGAGCTGTTTTTT; CDR3aa: CASGPVGGELFF
v_gene: TRBV6-1; j_gene: TRBJ1-2; len: 13; d_gene: .; abundance: .; CDR3nt: TGTGCCAGCAGTGAAAGCGGGACATTTGGCTACACCTTC; CDR3aa: CASSESGTFGYTF
v_gene: TRBV11-2; j_gene: TRBJ2-3; len: 14; d_gene: TRBD2; abundance: .; CDR3nt: TGTGCCAGCAGCGGAACTAGCGGAGGGGATACGCAGTATTTT; CDR3aa: CASSGTSGGDTQYF
v_gene: TRBV18; j_gene: TRBJ2-5; len: 14; d_gene: .; abundance: .; CDR3nt: TGTGCCAGCTCACCAACGGGATACCAGGAGACCCAGTACTTC; CDR3aa: CASSPTGYQETQYF
v_gene: TRBV18; j_gene: TRBJ1-3; len: 17; d_gene: TRBD1; abundance: few; CDR3nt: TGTGCCAGCTCACCACCACTACCAGGGGGCGCTGGAAACACCATATATTTT; CDR3aa: CASSPPLPGGAGNTIYF
v_gene: TRBV5-5; j_gene: TRBJ1-1; len: 19; d_gene: .; abundance: few; CDR3nt: TGTGCCAGCAGCTTGGCGAACCCGGGGACGAGGCGGCTGAACACTGAAGCTTTCTTT; CDR3aa: CASSLANPGTRRLNTEAFF
v_gene: TRBV7-2; j_gene: TRBJ2-7; len: 14; d_gene: .; abundance: .; CDR3nt: TGTGCCAGCAGCTTATGGACAAGCTCCTACGAGCAGTACTTC; CDR3aa: CASSLWTSSYEQYF
v_gene: TRBV7-9; j_gene: TRBJ1-4; len: 15; d_gene: .; abundance: few; CDR3nt: TGTGCCAGCAGCTTAGCGGAGACATCGGAAGAAAAACTGTTTTTT; CDR3aa: CASSLAETSEEKLFF
v_gene: TRBV4-3; j_gene: TRBJ2-2; len: 17; d_gene: .; abundance: .; CDR3nt: TGCGCCAGCAGCCAAGAGCGTCCAAGCGAATGGACCGGGGAGCTGTTTTTT; CDR3aa: CASSQERPSEWTGELFF
v_gene: TRBV3-1; j_gene: TRBJ1-1; len: 13; d_gene: .; abundance: few; CDR3nt: TGTGCCAGCAGCCAAAACCCCGGGACCGGAGCTTTCTTT; CDR3aa: CASSQNPGTGAFF
v_gene: TRBV27; j_gene: TRBJ2-2; len: 13; d_gene: .; abundance: many; CDR3nt: TGTGCCAGCAGTTTGGGACGAACCGGGGAGCTGTTTTTT; CDR3aa: CASSLGRTGELFF
v_gene: TRBV7-9; j_gene: TRBJ2-1; len: 14; d_gene: .; abundance: few; CDR3nt: TGTGCCAGCAGCTTAGTAATGCCCTACAATGAGCAGTTCTTC; CDR3aa: CASSLVMPYNEQFF
v_gene: TRBV7-9; j_gene: TRBJ1-1; len: 14; d_gene: .; abundance: few; CDR3nt: TGTGCCAGCGGAAGAATGGTTAAGGACACTGAAGCTTTCTTT; CDR3aa: CASGRMVKDTEAFF
v_gene: TRBV6-2/TRBV6-3; j_gene: TRBJ2-7; len: 12; d_gene: TRBD2; abundance: .; CDR3nt: TGTGCCAGCAGTTACGGGAGGGTGGAGCAGTACTTC; CDR3aa: CASSYGRVEQYF
v_gene: TRBV7-3; j_gene: TRBJ2-2; len: 15; d_gene: TRBD1; abundance: few; CDR3nt: TGTGCCAGCAGCCCCCAGACAGGGCGGGCCGGGGAGCTGTTTTTT; CDR3aa: CASSPQTGRAGELFF
v_gene: TRBV7-6; j_gene: TRBJ2-7; len: 15; d_gene: .; abundance: .; CDR3nt: TGTGCCAGCAGCTTCGACTTCCAGGGCTCCTACGAGCAGTACTTC; CDR3aa: CASSFDFQGSYEQYF
v_gene: TRBV7-6; j_gene: TRBJ1-1; len: 13; d_gene: .; abundance: .; CDR3nt: TGTGCCAGCAGCTTAGGGGGTCCCCAGGAAACTTTCTTT; CDR3aa: CASSLGGPQETFF
v_gene: TRBV12-3/TRBV12-4; j_gene: TRBJ2-1; len: 15; d_gene: .; abundance: .; CDR3nt: TGTGCCAGCAGACTCACAGGGTCGTCCTACAATGAGCAGTTCTTC; CDR3aa: CASRLTGSSYNEQFF
v_gene: TRBV5-1; j_gene: TRBJ1-5; len: 15; d_gene: TRBD1; abundance: .; CDR3nt: TGCGCCAGCAGACCTGGGACAGGGGTGGGTCAGCCCCAGCATTTT; CDR3aa: CASRPGTGVGQPQHF
v_gene: TRBV4-1; j_gene: TRBJ1-1; len: 12; d_gene: .; abundance: few; CDR3nt: TGCGCCAGCAGCGGATTGGGCACTGAAGCTTTCTTT; CDR3aa: CASSGLGTEAFF
v_gene: TRBV15; j_gene: TRBJ2-7; len: 14; d_gene: TRBD2; abundance: few; CDR3nt: TGTGCCACCGGGGACGGCGGGAGCTCCTACGAGCAGTACTTC; CDR3aa: CATGDGGSSYEQYF
v_gene: TRBV5-1; j_gene: TRBJ2-2; len: 15; d_gene: TRBD1; abundance: few; CDR3nt: TGCGCCAGCAGCACAGGGACAGGGGGTACCGGGGAGCTGTTTTTT; CDR3aa: CASSTGTGGTGELFF
v_gene: TRBV25-1; j_gene: TRBJ1-4; len: 11; d_gene: .; abundance: .; CDR3nt: TGTGCCAGCAGTGAGACTGAAAAACTGTTTTTT; CDR3aa: CASSETEKLFF
v_gene: TRBV12-3/TRBV12-4; j_gene: TRBJ2-3; len: 15; d_gene: TRBD2; abundance: .; CDR3nt: TGTGCCAGCAGTTGGGTCCTAGCGGGAGGAGATACGCAGTATTTT; CDR3aa: CASSWVLAGGDTQYF
v_gene: TRBV27; j_gene: TRBJ2-3; len: 17; d_gene: TRBD1; abundance: few; CDR3nt: TGTGCCAGCAGACGCGCAACCGGGACAGGTTGGTCAGATACGCAGTATTTT; CDR3aa: CASRRATGTGWSDTQYF
v_gene: TRBV15; j_gene: TRBJ2-5; len: 15; d_gene: .; abundance: .; CDR3nt: TGTGCCACCAGCAGTGAGAGGACAGTCCAAGAGACCCAGTACTTC; CDR3aa: CATSSERTVQETQYF
v_gene: TRBV29-1; j_gene: TRBJ2-7; len: 13; d_gene: .; abundance: few; CDR3nt: TGCAGCGTTGAACCGCCAGGGCAGTACGAGCAGTACTTC; CDR3aa: CSVEPPGQYEQYF
v_gene: TRBV12-3/TRBV12-4; j_gene: TRBJ2-2; len: 15; d_gene: .; abundance: .; CDR3nt: TGTGCCAGCAGCTCGACCGGACAGAACACCGGGGAGCTGTTTTTT; CDR3aa: CASSSTGQNTGELFF
v_gene: TRBV7-9; j_gene: TRBJ1-1; len: 14; d_gene: .; abundance: .; CDR3nt: TGTGCCAGCAGCTTAAGGGGGGCGAGGACTGAAGCTTTCTTT; CDR3aa: CASSLRGARTEAFF
v_gene: TRBV12-3/TRBV12-4; j_gene: TRBJ1-1; len: 13; d_gene: .; abundance: few; CDR3nt: TGTGCCAGCAGTTTGACCTTTGGCACTGAAGCTTTCTTT; CDR3aa: CASSLTFGTEAFF
v_gene: TRBV7-2; j_gene: TRBJ1-3; len: 12; d_gene: .; abundance: .; CDR3nt: TGTGCCAGCAGCTGGGGGGGAAACACCATATATTTT; CDR3aa: CASSWGGNTIYF
v_gene: TRBV24-1; j_gene: TRBJ1-2; len: 13; d_gene: .; abundance: few; CDR3nt: TGTGCCACCTCCCGGAAGGGTCCCGGCGGCTACACCTTC; CDR3aa: CATSRKGPGGYTF